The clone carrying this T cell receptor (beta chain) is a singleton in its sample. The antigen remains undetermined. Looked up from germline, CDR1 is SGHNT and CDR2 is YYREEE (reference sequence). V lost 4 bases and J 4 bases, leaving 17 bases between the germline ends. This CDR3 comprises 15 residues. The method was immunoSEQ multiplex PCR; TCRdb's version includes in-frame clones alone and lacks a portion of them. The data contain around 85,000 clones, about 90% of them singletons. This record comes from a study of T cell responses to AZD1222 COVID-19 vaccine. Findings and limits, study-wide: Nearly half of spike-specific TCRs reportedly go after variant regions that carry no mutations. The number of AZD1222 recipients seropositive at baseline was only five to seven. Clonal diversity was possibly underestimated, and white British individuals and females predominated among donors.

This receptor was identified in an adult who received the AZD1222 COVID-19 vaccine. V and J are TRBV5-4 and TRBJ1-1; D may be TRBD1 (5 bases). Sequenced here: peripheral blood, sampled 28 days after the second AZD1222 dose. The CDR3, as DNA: TGTGCCAGCAGCCCTCCGGGGGGTCGGATCACTGAAGCTTTCTTT. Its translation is CASSPPGGRITEAFF.